This entry features one TCR beta chain sequence. Its antigen is currently not known. It has no much larger one-base neighbor in the sample; base qualities were not kept. The immunoSEQ Assay was used to sequence TCRbeta CDR3 regions. After extraction, genomic DNA underwent amplification by bias-controlled multiplex PCR, followed by high-throughput sequencing. The authors' analysis ran thus. To quantify the absolute abundance of every unique TCRbeta CDR3 region, sequences were collapsed and filtered. T cell fraction was estimated by normalizing TCRbeta template counts to usable DNA, which was measured by amplifying reference genes present in all nucleated cells. Repertoire TCRs were annotated as SARS-CoV-2-specific when V gene, CDR3 amino acid sequence and J gene were exactly matched to a known reactive TCR set. MIRA supplied the reference SARS-CoV-2 TCR set, which was filtered for enrichment in COVID-19-positive ImmuneCODE repertoires so that public or cross-reactive TCRs were removed. Using the MIRA antigens, annotated TCRs were further analysed by specific ORF or by position within an ORF. Depth was the summed frequency of annotated unique rearrangements, while breadth was defined as annotated unique rearrangements over total unique productive rearrangements. Group comparisons of TCR breadth used two-sided Wilcoxon rank-sum tests. This is the immuneACCESS table as TCRdb keeps it, with only in-frame sequences that have V and J called. A part of the clones is gone; compared with another copy, unresolved V genes explain less than half, and the rest is unexplained. For V, J and clone size, that table is used; D and trimming come from the DNA. The sample has about 680,000 clones on record, more than 70% of them singletons. Clones ranked in the top ten supply approximately 1.5% of the sample.

The label giving this sample's treatment or condition can be read as: roughly 18 received Ad26.COV2.S at low or high dose, single or two shots; 5 received placebo; per-sample allocation not given. For vaccine and placebo recipients, repertoires were sequenced using samples collected on day 63 after the first injection. In Cohort 1b, about 25 adults aged 18-55 years were enrolled at a single site in Boston, USA, between 29 July and 7 August 2020. As a vaccine, Ad26.COV2.S was a replication-incompetent adenovirus type 26 vector that expressed a prefusion-stabilized SARS-CoV-2 spike protein derived from the original Wuhan strain. This entry is derived from a study of Ad26.COV2.S vaccination and SARS-CoV-2 variants (TCRdb year 2021). Regarding the research as a whole: Vaccine-arm donors were drawn from COV1001, a multicentre, randomized, double-blind, placebo-controlled phase I-IIa trial of Ad26.COV2.S in healthy adults. Investigators did not know the trial group allocation while performing experiments and assessing outcomes. Sequencing of the TCRbeta repertoire served to evaluate the specificity and breadth of SARS-CoV-2-reactive T cell receptors following Ad26.COV2.S vaccination. Trial participants were randomized into five groups of five, in which low-dose or high-dose Ad26.COV2.S was given once or twice, or placebo was given on both occasions. A total of 32 samples were included in the TCR-sequenced set, comprising roughly 19 Ad26.COV2.S vaccine recipients, 5 placebo recipients and 8 SARS-CoV-2 convalescent individuals. Ad26.COV2.S was administered intramuscularly at a dose of 5x10^10 or 1x10^11 viral particles, either as one shot or as two shots given 56 days apart.

From the germline V gene (reference sequence), CDR1 is SEHNR and CDR2 is FQNEAQ. Deletion took 0 bases off V and 2 bases off J, with a span of 10 bases between the germline ends. Taken from cysteine to phenylalanine, the CDR3 has 15 residues. Solely the CDR3 DNA is kept, with 45 bases framed from the first base. On the study overall, not on this receptor specifically: The study lacked the statistical power to compare responses across vaccine doses or regimens. It was noted by the authors that total T cell responses may have been underestimated by the TCR breadth and depth analyses. Vaccine and placebo recipients had similar non-spike TCR breadth, a finding consistent with the vaccine containing only spike. Higher spike-specific TCR breadth was observed in Ad26.COV2.S recipients than in placebo recipients (P = 0.0014). Substantial breadth of spike-specific CD8+ and CD4+ T cell responses was reported after vaccination.

This TCR was sampled from a person between 18 and 65 years old who received the Ad26.COV2.S COVID-19 vaccine or a placebo. Sequencing was performed on peripheral blood, taken in a trial of Ad26.COV2.S vaccine versus placebo. The chain is made from TRBV7-9 and TRBJ1-2; TRBD1 is possibly the D segment (5 matching bases). The CDR3 region has the sequence CASSLAAGGNYGYTF. In nucleotides, the sequence is TGTGCCAGCAGCTTAGCGGCGGGGGGGAACTATGGCTACACCTTC.